A selection of T cell receptor beta chains follows, all from one sample in a study of post-analysis software for immune sequencing data. TCRdb used MiXCR to reprocess the PCR reads, holding one entry per CDR3 protein. The sample has 550,000 to 700,000 distinct CDR3 sequences; 40% to 50% are singletons. The source material was blood. These receptors were collected from a girl under 18 with multiple sclerosis. Each CDR3 is given with its conserved first and last residue. D genes are given only for firm matches. Only some rows state a clone size, as once, few, many or a class for expanded clones.

cdr3_aa | cdr3_nt | v_call | d_call | clone_size | j_call
CASSPEGDTQYF | TGTGCCAGCTCACCCGAGGGGGATACGCAGTATTTT | TRBV18 | NA | NA | TRBJ2-3
CSVELQGYTDTQYF | TGCAGCGTTGAACTTCAGGGTTACACAGATACGCAGTATTTT | TRBV29-1 | NA | few | TRBJ2-3
CASSPGGQHTEAFF | TGTGCCAGCAGCCCGGGAGGGCAACACACTGAAGCTTTCTTT | TRBV6-5 | NA | NA | TRBJ1-1
CAISESTAGAYNEQFF | TGTGCCATCAGTGAGTCTACAGCGGGAGCCTACAATGAGCAGTTCTTC | TRBV10-3 | TRBD2 | few | TRBJ2-1
CASSLRLVNEQFF | TGCGCCAGCAGCTTAAGACTGGTTAATGAGCAGTTCTTC | TRBV5-1 | NA | NA | TRBJ2-1
CASTSKNIQYF | TGCGCCAGCACCTCGAAAAACATTCAGTACTTC | TRBV5-1 | NA | few | TRBJ2-4
CASSLREGGGEQFF | TGCGCCAGCAGCTTGCGGGAGGGCGGCGGTGAGCAGTTCTTC | TRBV5-1 | TRBD2 | NA | TRBJ2-1
CATSGSGKAIYEQYF | TGTGCCACCAGTGGATCCGGGAAAGCCATCTACGAGCAGTACTTC | TRBV24-1 | NA | few | TRBJ2-7
CASSLRWDQGEKLFF | TGCGCCAGCAGCTTGCGTTGGGACCAAGGGGAAAAACTGTTTTTT | TRBV5-1 | NA | NA | TRBJ1-4
CASRKGELADTQYF | TGCGCCAGCAGAAAGGGGGAACTCGCGGATACGCAGTATTTT | TRBV5-1 | NA | NA | TRBJ2-3
CAISDPTGGRVGDTQYF | TGTGCCATCAGTGACCCCACGGGCGGGAGGGTTGGAGATACGCAGTATTTT | TRBV10-3 | TRBD2 | few | TRBJ2-3
CASSLVQLADRYEQYF | TGCGCCAGCAGCTTGGTCCAACTAGCGGATCGCTACGAGCAGTACTTC | TRBV5-1 | TRBD2 | few | TRBJ2-7
CASSSLQNYEQYF | TGTGCCAGCAGTTCGCTTCAGAACTACGAGCAGTACTTC | TRBV12-3/TRBV12-4 | NA | few | TRBJ2-7
CASSRDRGTYEQYF | TGTGCCAGCAGCCGGGACAGGGGGACGTACGAGCAGTACTTC | TRBV7-2 | TRBD1 | many | TRBJ2-7
CASSLDRGQSDTQYF | TGTGCCAGCAGCCTGGACAGGGGGCAGTCAGATACGCAGTATTTT | TRBV6-5 | TRBD1 | NA | TRBJ2-3
CSVAQTTGANVLTF | TGCAGCGTTGCACAGACAACTGGGGCCAACGTCCTGACTTTC | TRBV29-1 | NA | few | TRBJ2-6
CASSLWTSAPQETQYF | TGTGCCAGCAGCCTCTGGACTAGCGCCCCCCAAGAGACCCAGTACTTC | TRBV7-9 | TRBD2 | NA | TRBJ2-5
CAIRGTSSYEQYF | TGTGCCATCAGGGGGACTAGCTCCTACGAGCAGTACTTC | TRBV10-3 | TRBD2 | few | TRBJ2-7
CASRRQGANGNQPQHF | TGTGCCAGCAGGAGACAGGGGGCGAATGGCAATCAGCCCCAGCATTTT | TRBV6-6 | TRBD1 | NA | TRBJ1-5
CASSYTGTGSSGREGDTQYF | TGTGCCAGCAGTTACACCGGGACAGGGTCTAGCGGGAGGGAGGGAGATACGCAGTATTTT | TRBV6-5 | TRBD2 | NA | TRBJ2-3
CASEQLPGDRTF | TGCGCCAGCGAACAACTACCCGGGGATCGCACCTTC | TRBV5-1 | NA | NA | TRBJ1-2
CASSLNFVAGGTDTQYF | TGCGCCAGCAGCTTGAATTTTGTAGCGGGAGGGACAGATACGCAGTATTTT | TRBV5-1 | TRBD2 | NA | TRBJ2-3
CASSLAQNRDTQYF | TGTGCCAGCAGCCTGGCCCAAAACAGAGATACGCAGTATTTT | TRBV7-2 | NA | NA | TRBJ2-3
CASGTGTISYEQYF | TGTGCCAGCGGTACCGGGACCATCTCCTACGAGCAGTACTTC | TRBV28 | NA | NA | TRBJ2-7
CASSPGRSGANVLTF | TGTGCCAGCAGCCCAGGGCGCTCTGGGGCCAACGTCCTGACTTTC | TRBV12-3/TRBV12-4 | NA | few | TRBJ2-6
CASSQVSRRDADTQYF | TGTGCCAGCAGCCAAGTAAGTCGAAGGGACGCAGATACGCAGTATTTT | TRBV14 | NA | NA | TRBJ2-3
CASSYVGRRETQYF | TGCGCCAGCAGCTACGTCGGGAGACGGGAGACCCAGTACTTC | TRBV5-1 | NA | NA | TRBJ2-5
CASSELAAEQYF | TGTGCCAGCAGTGAACTAGCGGCCGAGCAGTACTTC | TRBV2 | TRBD2 | few | TRBJ2-7
CACAGSSYNEQFF | TGTGCCTGTGCGGGTAGCTCCTACAATGAGCAGTTCTTC | TRBV30 | NA | once | TRBJ2-1
CASSQGADEQYF | TGCGCCAGCAGCCAGGGAGCGGATGAGCAGTACTTC | TRBV4-1 | NA | NA | TRBJ2-7
CASSRTTTGDHGYTF | TGTGCCAGCAGCCGAACTACGACAGGGGACCATGGCTACACCTTC | TRBV7-3 | TRBD1 | NA | TRBJ1-2
CASSVATGGAAYNEQFF | TGTGCCAGCAGCGTAGCTACGGGGGGCGCTGCCTACAATGAGCAGTTCTTC | TRBV9 | NA | few | TRBJ2-1
CASSLGWDSHTDTQYF | TGTGCCAGCAGCTTAGGTTGGGACAGCCACACAGATACGCAGTATTTT | TRBV7-8 | TRBD1 | few | TRBJ2-3
CASRDGGEYNEQFF | TGCGCCAGCCGGGACGGGGGGGAATACAATGAGCAGTTCTTC | TRBV5-1 | TRBD2 | NA | TRBJ2-1
CASRGTGQTTNEKLFF | TGTGCCAGCAGGGGAACGGGACAGACAACTAATGAAAAACTGTTTTTT | TRBV27 | TRBD1 | few | TRBJ1-4
CASWTTVKGYTF | TGTGCCAGCTGGACCACAGTAAAGGGCTACACCTTC | TRBV12-3/TRBV12-4 | NA | NA | TRBJ1-2
CASSPGGPISTDTQYF | TGTGCCAGCAGCCCGGGGGGGCCAATTAGCACAGATACGCAGTATTTT | TRBV12-3/TRBV12-4 | TRBD2 | NA | TRBJ2-3
CSAPPQDGYTF | TGCAGTGCTCCCCCACAGGATGGCTACACCTTC | TRBV20-1 | NA | NA | TRBJ1-2
CSADGGDYGYTF | TGCAGCGCCGATGGGGGGGACTATGGCTACACCTTC | TRBV29-1 | NA | NA | TRBJ1-2
CASSLEWPHYDRRGDTEAFF | TGTGCCAGCAGCTTAGAGTGGCCACACTACGACAGGCGGGGAGACACTGAAGCTTTCTTT | TRBV11-3 | NA | NA | TRBJ1-1
CATQKGQGGDIQYF | TGTGCCACCCAAAAGGGACAGGGAGGAGACATTCAGTACTTC | TRBV10-3 | TRBD1 | NA | TRBJ2-4
CASSYDRGHGYTF | TGTGCCAGCAGTTACGACAGGGGGCATGGCTACACCTTC | TRBV6-5 | TRBD1 | few | TRBJ1-2
CASSPSLIDNEQFF | TGTGCCAGCAGCCCCTCTCTGATCGACAATGAGCAGTTCTTC | TRBV11-1 | NA | few | TRBJ2-1
CASSLRPGEDTQYF | TGCGCCAGCAGCTTAAGGCCAGGGGAAGATACGCAGTATTTT | TRBV5-1 | NA | NA | TRBJ2-3
CASNPGTSGRYEQFF | TGTGCCAGCAATCCCGGGACTAGCGGGAGGTATGAGCAGTTCTTC | TRBV12-3/TRBV12-4 | TRBD2 | few | TRBJ2-1